This T cell receptor beta chain was identified during a study of human T cells and chemical hapten exposure. Study context: TCR yields per sample varied mostly from small pooled library volume differences. Study conclusions and caveats: Significantly greater numbers of large CDR3 similarity clusters came from expanded TCRs than from controls.

One entry per CDR3 protein results from TCRdb running MiXCR on the RACE reads. The sample lists some 96,000 distinct CDR3 sequences; less than 35% were seen once. The time point: patch test 3, about 24 weeks after DPC sensitization. Treatment in this sample: therapeutic diphenylcyclopropenone sensitization with weekly scalp DPC. On this clonotype itself: As yet, its antigen is unknown.

Germline V gene data show CDR1 as MDHEN and CDR2 as SYDVKM. The CDR3 consists of 15 residues. The ends were cut back, 1 base at V and 6 bases at J, with 13 bases in the middle. This specimen was whole blood, taken in connection with sensitization to the hapten diphenylcyclopropenone (DPC). This chain connects TRBV28 to TRBJ1-5, with D possibly being TRBD1 (6 bases). The sequence was obtained from a man aged 40-55 years with alopecia areata. Some clones in this sample may be carry-over from other donors' samples. CDR3 in amino acids: CASSLFRQDIQPQHF. CDR3 nucleotide sequence: TGTGCCAGCAGTTTATTTCGACAGGATATTCAGCCCCAGCATTTT.